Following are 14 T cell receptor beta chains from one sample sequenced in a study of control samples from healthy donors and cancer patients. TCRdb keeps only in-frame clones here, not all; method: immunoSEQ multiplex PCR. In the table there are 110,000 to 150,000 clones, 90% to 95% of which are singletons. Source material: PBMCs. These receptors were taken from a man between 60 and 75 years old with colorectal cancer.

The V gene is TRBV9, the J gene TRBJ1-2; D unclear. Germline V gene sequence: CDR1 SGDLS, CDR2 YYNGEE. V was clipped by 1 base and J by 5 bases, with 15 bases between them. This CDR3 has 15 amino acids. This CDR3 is CASSVSTTGSYGYTF. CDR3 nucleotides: TGTGCCAGCAGCGTATCGACGACCGGGAGTTATGGCTACACCTTC.

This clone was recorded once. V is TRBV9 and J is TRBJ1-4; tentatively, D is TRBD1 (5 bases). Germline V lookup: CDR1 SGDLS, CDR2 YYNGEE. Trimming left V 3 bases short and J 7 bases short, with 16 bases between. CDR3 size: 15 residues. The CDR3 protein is CASSAPWGGSEKLFF. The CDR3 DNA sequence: TGTGCCAGCAGCGCTCCTTGGGGCGGCAGTGAAAAACTGTTTTTT.

The CDR3: CASSFGGSSYEQYF. CDR3 bases: TGTGCCAGCAGCTTCGGGGGGAGCTCCTACGAGCAGTACTTC. The chain has TRBV5-8 and TRBJ2-7; 7 bases agree with TRBD2. Germline V CDR1 and CDR2: SGHTS, YDEGEE. The CDR3 length is 14 residues. V lost 2 bases and J lost 0; bases outside the gene matches: 2.

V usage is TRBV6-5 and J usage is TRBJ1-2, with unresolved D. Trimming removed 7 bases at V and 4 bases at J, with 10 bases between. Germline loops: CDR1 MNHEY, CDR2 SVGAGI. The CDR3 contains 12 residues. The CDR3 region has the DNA TGTGCCAGCAAGACACCCTCCTATGGCTACACCTTC. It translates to CASKTPSYGYTF.

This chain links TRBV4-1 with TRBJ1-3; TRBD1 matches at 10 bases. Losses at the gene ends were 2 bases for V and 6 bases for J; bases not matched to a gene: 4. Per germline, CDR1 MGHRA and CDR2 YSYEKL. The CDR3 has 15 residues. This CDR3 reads CASSQTGTGENTIYF. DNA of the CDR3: TGCGCCAGCAGCCAAACCGGGACAGGGGAAAACACCATATATTTT.

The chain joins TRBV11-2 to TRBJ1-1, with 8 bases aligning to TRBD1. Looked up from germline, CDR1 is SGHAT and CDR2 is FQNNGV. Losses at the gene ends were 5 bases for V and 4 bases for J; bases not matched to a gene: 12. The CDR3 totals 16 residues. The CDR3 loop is CASSPRQGSIGTEAFF. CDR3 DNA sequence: TGTGCCAGCAGCCCACGACAGGGGTCTATCGGCACTGAAGCTTTCTTT.

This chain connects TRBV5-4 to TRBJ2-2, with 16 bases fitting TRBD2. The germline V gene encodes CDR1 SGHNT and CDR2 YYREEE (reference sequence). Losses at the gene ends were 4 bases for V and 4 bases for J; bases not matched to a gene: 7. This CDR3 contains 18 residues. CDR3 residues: CASSRGLAGGPSTGELFF. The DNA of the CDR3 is TGTGCCAGCAGCCGGGGACTAGCGGGGGGGCCCAGCACCGGGGAGCTGTTTTTT.

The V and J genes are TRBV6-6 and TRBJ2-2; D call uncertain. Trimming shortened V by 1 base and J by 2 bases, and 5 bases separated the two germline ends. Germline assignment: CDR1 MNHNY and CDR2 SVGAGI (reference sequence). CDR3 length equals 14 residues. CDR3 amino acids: CASSYWGNTGELFF. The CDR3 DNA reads TGTGCCAGCAGTTACTGGGGAAACACCGGGGAGCTGTTTTTT.

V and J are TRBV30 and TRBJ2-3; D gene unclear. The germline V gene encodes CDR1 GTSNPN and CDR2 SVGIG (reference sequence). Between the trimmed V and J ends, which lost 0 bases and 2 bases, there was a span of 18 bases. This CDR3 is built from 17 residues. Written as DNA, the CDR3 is TGTGCCTGGAGTGTAGTACCCGCAGCCCACTCCACAGATACGCAGTATTTT. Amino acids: CAWSVVPAAHSTDTQYF. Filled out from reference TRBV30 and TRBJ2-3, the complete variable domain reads SQTIHQWPATLVQPVGSPLSLECTVEGTSNPNLYWYRQAAGRGLQLLFYSVGIGQISSEVPQNLSASRPQDRQFILSSKKLLLSDSGFYLCAWSVVPAAHSTDTQYFGPGTRLTVL.

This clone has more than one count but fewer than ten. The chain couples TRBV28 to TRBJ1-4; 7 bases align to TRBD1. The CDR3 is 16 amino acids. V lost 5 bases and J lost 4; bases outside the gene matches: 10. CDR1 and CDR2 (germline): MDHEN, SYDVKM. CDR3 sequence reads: CASSTGTEGRNEKLFF. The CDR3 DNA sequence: TGTGCCAGCAGTACAGGGACAGAAGGACGTAATGAAAAACTGTTTTTT.

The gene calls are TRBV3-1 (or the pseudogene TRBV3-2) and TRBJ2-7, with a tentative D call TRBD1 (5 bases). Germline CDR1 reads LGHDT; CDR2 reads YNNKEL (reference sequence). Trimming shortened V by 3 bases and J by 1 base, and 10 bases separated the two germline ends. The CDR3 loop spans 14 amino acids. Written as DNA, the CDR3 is TGTGCCAGCAGCCAGACAGTAAATTCCTACGAGCAGTACTTC. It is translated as CASSQTVNSYEQYF.

The CDR3 DNA reads as TGTGCCAGCAGTGAAGGACTAGCGGGGGGGCATGAGCAGTTCTTC. Its translation: CASSEGLAGGHEQFF. The rearrangement uses TRBV6-1 and TRBJ2-1; 14 bases match TRBD2. V lost 1 base, J lost 8 bases, and 1 base stayed unmatched. Germline-derived CDR1 and CDR2 are MNHNS and SASEGT. This CDR3 spans 15 amino acids.

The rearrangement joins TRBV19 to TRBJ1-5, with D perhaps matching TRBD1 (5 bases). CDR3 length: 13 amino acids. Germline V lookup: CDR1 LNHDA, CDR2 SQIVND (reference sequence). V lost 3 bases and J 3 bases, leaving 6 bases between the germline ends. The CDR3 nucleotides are TGTGCCAGTAGTATCGGGGCCAATCAGCCCCAGCATTTT. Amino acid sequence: CASSIGANQPQHF.

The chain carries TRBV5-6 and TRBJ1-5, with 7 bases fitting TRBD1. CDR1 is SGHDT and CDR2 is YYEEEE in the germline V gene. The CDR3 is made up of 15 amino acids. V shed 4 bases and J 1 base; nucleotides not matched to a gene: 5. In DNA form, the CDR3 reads TGTGCCAGCAGCACCCGGGACAGCAGCAATCAGCCCCAGCATTTT. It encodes CASSTRDSSNQPQHF. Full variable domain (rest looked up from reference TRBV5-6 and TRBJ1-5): DAGVTQSPTHLIKTRGQQVTLRCSPKSGHDTVSWYQQALGQGPQFIFQYYEEEERQRGNFPDRFSGHQFPNYSSELNVNALLLGDSALYLCASSTRDSSNQPQHFGDGTRLSIL.